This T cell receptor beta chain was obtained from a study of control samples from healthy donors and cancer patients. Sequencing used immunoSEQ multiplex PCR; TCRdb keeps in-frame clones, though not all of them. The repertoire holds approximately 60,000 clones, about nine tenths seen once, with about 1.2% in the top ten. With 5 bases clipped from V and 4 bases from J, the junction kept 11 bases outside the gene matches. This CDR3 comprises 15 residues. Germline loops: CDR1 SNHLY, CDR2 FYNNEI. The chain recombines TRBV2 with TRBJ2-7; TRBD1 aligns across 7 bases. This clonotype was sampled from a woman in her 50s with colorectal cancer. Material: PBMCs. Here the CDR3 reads CASSSQLGQEYEQYF. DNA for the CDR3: TGTGCCAGCAGTTCCCAACTCGGACAGGAATACGAGCAGTACTTC.